The clone carrying this T cell receptor (beta chain) was observed a few times. These data belong to a study of T cells after yellow fever vaccination. V was clipped by 3 bases and J by 4 bases, with 8 bases between them. Germline lookup yields CDR1 SGDLS and CDR2 YYNGEE. CDR3 length: 14 residues. TCRdb reprocessed the 5' RACE reads with MiXCR, giving one entry per CDR3 protein. The data hold roughly 520,000 distinct CDR3 sequences, with 20% to 25% observed a single time. This clonotype was sampled from a man between 18 and 35 years old who received the YFV17D yellow fever vaccine. J is TRBJ1-6 and V is TRBV9; possible D gene TRBD1, 5 bases. The material sequenced was PBMCs, taken approximately 22 days after the first yellow fever vaccination. The CDR3 sequence: CASSADRYNSPLHF. CDR3 in DNA: TGTGCCAGCAGCGCAGACAGATATAATTCACCCCTCCACTTT.